The table lists the clone carrying this T cell receptor (beta chain) with many counts. Per the germline V gene, CDR1 is SEHNR and CDR2 is FQNEAQ (reference sequence). The length of the CDR3 is 15 residues. Trimming took off 6 bases at V and 2 bases at J, with 14 bases between the two ends. These data come from a study of CD8+CD57+ T cells in acquired aplastic anemia. As for the study in general: The DNA of sorted CD4+ and CD8+ cells averaged roughly 3.2 ug.

CDR3 and TCR beta VDJ profiling relied on a genomic DNA template. MiXCR, run by TCRdb on the reads, gives a single entry per CDR3 protein. The repertoire consists of roughly 170,000 distinct CDR3 sequences, with about 44% occurring once and the leading ten covering 10% to 15%. Before being chosen for sequencing, patients had shown CD8+CD57+ cell expansion by flow cytometry. Untreated patients provided the blood samples, with no therapy given before sampling. The V call is TRBV7-9, the J call TRBJ1-3; the D is unclear. The specimen was sorted CD4+, CD8+, or CD8+CD57+ T cells (not recorded which) from PBMCs. The receptor's source is a human donor with aplastic anemia. CDR3 loop: CASSLWGGAGNTIYF. The CDR3 DNA reads TGTGCCAGCAGTCTCTGGGGTGGAGCTGGAAACACCATATATTTT.